A selection of T cell receptor beta chains follows, all from one sample in a study of blood T cell repertoires in COVID-19. The assay was immunoSEQ multiplex PCR, and TCRdb's table has in-frame clones only and misses some. The sample shows some 400,000 clones, around 87% of them seen only once. Sequencing was done on a sample of peripheral blood. The origin of the receptors is a woman aged 60-70 years with COVID-19, enrolled during active disease. CDR3s include the opening cysteine and the closing phenylalanine or tryptophan. The order of the fields is J gene, V gene, D gene, clone size, CDR3 DNA, CDR3 protein. The D gene is left open where the match is weak. The listing skips clone size in some rows; elsewhere it reads once, few, many or a size class.

J: TRBJ2-1
V: TRBV2
D: TRBD1
size: NA
DNA: TGTGCCAGCAGTGAGGTGATTCAGGGGGCGCGAGGCTACAATGAGCAGTTCTTC
CDR3: CASSEVIQGARGYNEQFF

J: TRBJ2-3
V: TRBV6-5
D: NA
size: once
DNA: TGTGCCAGCAGTTACGCGTCAGGGAGCACAGATACGCAGTATTTT
CDR3: CASSYASGSTDTQYF

J: TRBJ1-5
V: TRBV28
D: NA
size: NA
DNA: TGTGCCAGCAGTTTTTCCTTCACAGGGAAGGGCCAGCCCCAGCATTTT
CDR3: CASSFSFTGKGQPQHF

J: TRBJ2-7
V: TRBV5-4
D: NA
size: NA
DNA: TGTGCCAGCAGCTTGGGAGGGGGGGCCCTCGAGCAGTACTTC
CDR3: CASSLGGGALEQYF

J: TRBJ2-7
V: TRBV18
D: NA
size: NA
DNA: TGTGCCAGCTCTCCCTCCGGCGGGAACTACGAGCAGTACTTC
CDR3: CASSPSGGNYEQYF

J: TRBJ1-2
V: TRBV28
D: NA
size: NA
DNA: TGTGCCAGCAGTGCTGGTACTGACTATGGCTACACCTTC
CDR3: CASSAGTDYGYTF

J: TRBJ1-5
V: TRBV24-1
D: NA
size: NA
DNA: TGTGCCACCACCCAGGGCCAGGGGCAGCCCCAGCATTTT
CDR3: CATTQGQGQPQHF

J: TRBJ2-7
V: TRBV6-5
D: TRBD2
size: NA
DNA: TGTGCCAGCACCATGACTAGCGGGGGGATTTGGCAGTACTTC
CDR3: CASTMTSGGIWQYF

J: TRBJ1-1
V: TRBV28
D: NA
size: NA
DNA: TGTGCCAGCAGGTCTACAGGGACGTGGGAGCTCGTCGCTTTCTTT
CDR3: CASRSTGTWELVAFF

J: TRBJ1-5
V: TRBV3-1/TRBV3-2
D: TRBD1
size: NA
DNA: TGTGCCAGCAGCCTCGGGACAGTTAGCAATCAGCCCCAGCATTTT
CDR3: CASSLGTVSNQPQHF

J: TRBJ2-5
V: TRBV12-5
D: TRBD1
size: NA
DNA: TGTGCTAGTGGTTTGACGGGGACAGGGAGCTGGGAGACCCAGTACTTC
CDR3: CASGLTGTGSWETQYF

J: TRBJ2-1
V: TRBV10-3
D: TRBD2
size: NA
DNA: TGTGCCATCAGTGAGGGACTAGCGGGGAGGGGGCAGTTCTTC
CDR3: CAISEGLAGRGQFF

J: TRBJ1-2
V: TRBV6-5
D: TRBD1
size: NA
DNA: TGTGCCACCGGGACAGGGGGCTATGGCTACACCTTC
CDR3: CATGTGGYGYTF

J: TRBJ2-1
V: TRBV14
D: NA
size: NA
DNA: TGTGCCAGCAGCCTAACGGGGGGCGGCGATGAGCAGTTCTTC
CDR3: CASSLTGGGDEQFF

J: TRBJ2-5
V: TRBV5-7
D: TRBD1
size: NA
DNA: TGTGCCAGCAGCTTGACAGGGGGCGCGTCGGAGACCCAGTACTTC
CDR3: CASSLTGGASETQYF

J: TRBJ2-2
V: TRBV11-2
D: TRBD2
size: NA
DNA: TGTGCCAGCAGCGGACTAGCGGGGGGCGCCGGGGAGCTGTTTTTT
CDR3: CASSGLAGGAGELFF

J: TRBJ1-2
V: TRBV7-2
D: NA
size: NA
DNA: TGTGCCAGCAGCTCCGATAAGGGGAACTATGGCTACACCTTC
CDR3: CASSSDKGNYGYTF

J: TRBJ2-2
V: TRBV6-2/TRBV6-3
D: NA
size: NA
DNA: TGTGCCAGCAGTTTTTCCCCGTCGAACACCGGGGAGCTGTTTTTT
CDR3: CASSFSPSNTGELFF

J: TRBJ1-2
V: TRBV7-9
D: NA
size: NA
DNA: TGTGCCAGCAGCTTAGACAGGGTGGAGTATGGCTACACCTTC
CDR3: CASSLDRVEYGYTF

J: TRBJ1-5
V: TRBV28
D: NA
size: NA
DNA: TGTGCCAGCAGTCCCGGGAGGAACCAGCCCCAGCATTTT
CDR3: CASSPGRNQPQHF

J: TRBJ1-1
V: TRBV7-3
D: TRBD1
size: NA
DNA: TGTGCCAGCAGCTCGGACAGGGACACTGAAGCTTTCTTT
CDR3: CASSSDRDTEAFF

J: TRBJ1-1
V: TRBV4-1
D: NA
size: NA
DNA: TGCGCCAGCAGCCAAGATGACAGGCTCCCTGAAGCTTTCTTT
CDR3: CASSQDDRLPEAFF

J: TRBJ2-7
V: TRBV28
D: TRBD2
size: once
DNA: TGTGCCAGCAGTGAAGCGGGGGCCGCCTACGAGCAGTACTTC
CDR3: CASSEAGAAYEQYF

J: TRBJ2-7
V: TRBV19
D: NA
size: NA
DNA: TGTGCCAGTAGGGCGACATCCTATACCTACGAGCAGTACTTC
CDR3: CASRATSYTYEQYF

J: TRBJ2-7
V: TRBV30
D: TRBD1
size: NA
DNA: TGTGCCTGGAGTGTTGGGACAGGCTCCTACGAGCAGTACTTC
CDR3: CAWSVGTGSYEQYF

J: TRBJ1-2
V: TRBV19
D: TRBD1
size: once
DNA: TGTGCCAGTAGTATCACAGGGGTTCCTGGCTACACCTTC
CDR3: CASSITGVPGYTF

J: TRBJ1-1
V: TRBV18
D: TRBD1
size: NA
DNA: TGTGCCAGCTCACCACTGGTGACAGGGGGTCAGATGAACACTGAAGCTTTCTTT
CDR3: CASSPLVTGGQMNTEAFF

J: TRBJ1-1
V: TRBV7-3
D: NA
size: NA
DNA: TGTGCCAGCAGCATCGATCGGGGTTCTGCTGAAGCTTTCTTT
CDR3: CASSIDRGSAEAFF

J: TRBJ2-5
V: TRBV15
D: NA
size: NA
DNA: TGTGCCACCGTCCAGAGGTACCAAGAGACCCAGTACTTC
CDR3: CATVQRYQETQYF

J: TRBJ1-6
V: TRBV27
D: NA
size: NA
DNA: TGTGCCAGCAGTCCCAGGGTATATCCTCTCCACTTT
CDR3: CASSPRVYPLHF

J: TRBJ1-1
V: TRBV19
D: TRBD1
size: NA
DNA: TGTGCCTCTCGGGACAGCCCTATGAACACTGAAGCTTTCTTT
CDR3: CASRDSPMNTEAFF

J: TRBJ2-2
V: TRBV2
D: TRBD2
size: NA
DNA: TGTGCCAGCAGTGACCCGAGCGGGGGACCCGAGACCGGGGAGCTGTTTTTT
CDR3: CASSDPSGGPETGELFF

J: TRBJ1-3
V: TRBV5-8
D: NA
size: NA
DNA: TGTGCCAGCAGCTTGGTCGGGGGGCTTGGAAACACCATATATTTT
CDR3: CASSLVGGLGNTIYF

J: TRBJ2-3
V: TRBV19
D: NA
size: NA
DNA: TGTGCCAGTAGTATCACCCCTGGGCGTGCAGATACGCAGTATTTT
CDR3: CASSITPGRADTQYF

J: TRBJ2-2
V: TRBV12-5
D: NA
size: NA
DNA: TGTGCTAGTGGTTTGGACAGCTACACCGGGGAGCTGTTTTTT
CDR3: CASGLDSYTGELFF

J: TRBJ1-2
V: TRBV6-5
D: TRBD1
size: NA
DNA: TGTGCCAGCAGTTACGGGACAGGGGGCGGCTACACCTTC
CDR3: CASSYGTGGGYTF

J: TRBJ2-6
V: TRBV19
D: NA
size: NA
DNA: TGTGCCAGTAGTATCTCGCTCTCGACACCGTGGGTGTCTGGGGCCAACGTCCTGACTTTC
CDR3: CASSISLSTPWVSGANVLTF

J: TRBJ2-7
V: TRBV11-2
D: NA
size: NA
DNA: TGTGCCAGCAGCTCTTCGACTGGAAACTCCTACGAGCAGTACTTC
CDR3: CASSSSTGNSYEQYF

J: TRBJ1-5
V: TRBV27
D: NA
size: NA
DNA: TGTGCCAGCAGGTCCCTCAGGTTCCATCAGCCCCAGCATTTT
CDR3: CASRSLRFHQPQHF

J: TRBJ1-1
V: TRBV11-2
D: NA
size: NA
DNA: TGTGCCAGCAGGTACAGGGATGGGACTGAAGCTTTCTTT
CDR3: CASRYRDGTEAFF

J: TRBJ1-5
V: TRBV27
D: NA
size: NA
DNA: TGTGCCAGCAGCCCCCAGGGAAGCAATCAGCCCCAGCATTTT
CDR3: CASSPQGSNQPQHF

J: TRBJ1-2
V: TRBV9
D: NA
size: NA
DNA: TGTGCCAGCAGCGTAGGGGGGACTTCCTATGGCTACACCTTC
CDR3: CASSVGGTSYGYTF